This T cell receptor beta chain stems from a study of OX40 agonist ivuxolimab in advanced cancers. For the wider study: The costimulatory receptor OX40 (CD134) was targeted by ivuxolimab, a fully human IgG2 agonistic monoclonal antibody. Intravenous ivuxolimab was administered to patients every 2 weeks at six dose levels: 0.01, 0.1, 0.3, 1.5, 3 and 10 mg/kg. Among the 52 dose-escalation patients, about 20 had hepatocellular carcinoma, around 15 melanoma, 9 renal cell carcinoma and 9 head and neck cancer. In the dose-escalation cohort, 65% to 85% of patients were male, and the mean age was 60 years with a range of about 20 to 90. Patients were allowed to have had prior anti-PD-1, anti-PD-L1 or anti-CTLA-4 therapy, and 30% to 40% of the dose-escalation patients had been treated with checkpoint inhibitors. Partial responses occurred in three dose-escalation patients, of whom one had hepatocellular carcinoma and two had cutaneous melanoma. The point of sequencing TCRbeta in the periphery was to test whether ivuxolimab changed TCR sequence diversity and drove clonal T-cell expansion. The paper describes the monotherapy dose-escalation part (N ≈ 49 patients) of the phase I trial of ivuxolimab. What the research found in general, with its limitations: In the 0.1-3.0 mg/kg groups, partial responders were among the patients with the lowest normalized peripheral clonal expansion, particularly in CD8+ T cells. Low levels of normalized T-cell clonal expansion were also seen in some patients who did not respond. After ivuxolimab, more expanded clones were found on average in CD8+ T cells than in CD4+ T cells. Which antigens the clonally expanded peripheral T cells were specific for was not determined. Clonal expansion of both CD4+ and CD8+ blood T cells was observed from baseline to week 6 at doses 0.1 to 3.0 mg/kg.

The count of this clone is one. It lacks a known antigen. The input lacks base qualities; no much larger clone sits a single base away. Genomic DNA was extracted from sorted cells for sequencing of the TCRbeta CDR3 region. The immunoSEQ Assay was used for sequencing of TCRbeta CDR3 regions. The source is immuneACCESS, and TCRdb retained only in-frame sequences with V and J called. Part of the clones is not carried over; for the studies checked, unresolved V genes explain less than half of this, and the remainder is unexplained. In all, the sample holds fewer than 70,000 clones, and 70% to 90% of those were seen once. Roughly 4% of the sample comes from the top ten. Patients with a history of autoimmune disease or receiving systemic immunosuppression were excluded from the trial. In every dose cohort, peripheral blood was drawn for TCR sequencing at baseline, cycle 4 day 1, and cycle 7 day 1. The samples were taken from a phase I, first-in-human, multicenter, open-label dose-escalation trial of ivuxolimab. Adults with locally advanced or metastatic melanoma, renal cell, hepatocellular, or head and neck squamous cell carcinoma were enrolled in the trial. Before TCR sequencing, CD4+ and CD8+ T cells were separately sorted from peripheral blood.

The material sequenced was CD4+ or CD8+ T cells sorted from blood, taken in a trial of the OX40 agonist ivuxolimab. This sequence originates from an adult with an advanced solid tumor such as melanoma, head and neck, liver or kidney cancer.

In nucleotide form, the sequence is TGCGCCAGCAGCCAAGATCTGGGCAGTTCCTATGGCTACACCTTC. This gives the protein CASSQDLGSSYGYTF. The rearrangement combines TRBV4-3 with TRBJ1-2, with no confident D gene call. The CDR3 runs 15 amino acids, cysteine and phenylalanine included. Here the CDR3 DNA is all that survives: 45 bases in frame from base 1. V is cut by 0 bases and J by 4 bases, and the space between the germline ends is 12 bases. From a lookup of the germline V gene, CDR1 and CDR2 are LGHNA and YSLEER.